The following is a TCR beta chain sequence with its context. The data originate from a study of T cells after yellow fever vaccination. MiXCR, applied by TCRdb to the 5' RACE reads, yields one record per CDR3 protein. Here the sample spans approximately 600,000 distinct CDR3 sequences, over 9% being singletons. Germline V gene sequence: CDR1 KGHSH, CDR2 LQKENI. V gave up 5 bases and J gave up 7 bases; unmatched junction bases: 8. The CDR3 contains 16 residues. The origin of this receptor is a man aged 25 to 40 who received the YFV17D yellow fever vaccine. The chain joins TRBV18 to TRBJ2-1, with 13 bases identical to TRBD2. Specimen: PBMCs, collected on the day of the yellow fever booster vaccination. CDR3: CASSERLAGGGNEQFF. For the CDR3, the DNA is TGTGCCAGCTCAGAACGACTAGCGGGAGGTGGGAATGAGCAGTTCTTC.